Shown below are 19 T cell receptor beta chains from a single sample sequenced in a study of blood T cell repertoires in COVID-19. The method was immunoSEQ multiplex PCR; TCRdb's version includes in-frame clones alone and lacks a portion of them. The sample lists more than 65,000 clones, around nine tenths occurring once. Sequencing used peripheral blood. The receptor source for this set is a man over 45 with active COVID-19.

This clone was found once. This chain joins TRBV5-6 and TRBJ1-4, with 10 bases identical to TRBD1. V trimming: 3 bases; J trimming: 8 bases; junction bases outside the gene matches: 1. The V gene's germline CDR1 is SGHDT and CDR2 YYEEEE. The CDR3 has 13 amino acids. CDR3 amino acids: CASSWGQGEKLFF. CDR3 bases: TGTGCCAGCAGCTGGGGACAGGGGGAAAAACTGTTTTTT.

This chain connects TRBV5-6 to TRBJ2-5, with 7 bases lining up with TRBD2. Trimming cost V 3 bases and J 4 bases; bases outside gene matches: 12. The length of the CDR3 is 16 residues. In germline, CDR1 is SGHDT, CDR2 YYEEEE. CDR3 amino acids: CASSSRGEGYTETQYF. Here the CDR3 DNA reads TGTGCCAGCAGCTCACGGGGGGAGGGATATACAGAGACCCAGTACTTC.

V and J are TRBV11-2 and TRBJ2-5; D not resolved. CDR1 is SGHAT and CDR2 is FQNNGV in the germline V gene. Trimming cost V 6 bases and J 2 bases, with 7 bases left between them. The CDR3 contains 12 residues. CDR3 in amino acids: CASSFEQETQYF. The DNA for the CDR3 is TGTGCCAGCAGTTTCGAGCAAGAGACCCAGTACTTC. The full variable domain, its missing parts supplied by reference TRBV11-2 and TRBJ2-5, is EAGVAQSPRYKIIEKRQSVAFWCNPISGHATLYWYQQILGQGPKLLIQFQNNGVVDDSQLPKDRFSAERLKGVDSTLKIQPAKLEDSAVYLCASSFEQETQYFGPGTRLLVL.

This chain links TRBV11-3 with TRBJ2-1; D may be TRBD1 (6 bases). The CDR3 is made up of 11 amino acids. V gave up 2 bases and J gave up 14 bases, with 10 bases separating them. The germline gives CDR1 SGHNT, CDR2 YENEEA. CDR3: CASSLNRVEFF. In DNA, the CDR3 is TGTGCCAGCAGCTTAAACAGGGTGGAGTTCTTC. Combining the CDR3 with reference TRBV11-3 and TRBJ2-1 gives the whole variable domain EAGVVQSPRYKIIEKKQPVAFWCNPISGHNTLYWYLQNLGQGPELLIRYENEEAVDDSQLPKDRFSAERLKGVDSTLKIQPAELGDSAVYLCASSLNRVEFFGPGTRLTVL.

The chain carries TRBV20-1 and TRBJ1-1; D is unresolved. There are 11 residues in the CDR3. V shed 5 bases and J shed 1 base, with 5 bases lying between them. Germline CDR1 DFQATT, CDR2 SNEGSKA (reference sequence). The CDR3 DNA reads TGCAGTGCTCCAGGGAACACTGAAGCTTTCTTT. Amino acids: CSAPGNTEAFF.

This clone occurred once. The chain is built from TRBV27 and TRBJ1-5; weak D call: TRBD1 (6 bases). The CDR3 spans 14 residues. V lost 2 bases, J lost 1 base, and 6 bases lay in between. CDR1 is MNHEY and CDR2 is SMNVEV in the germline V gene (reference sequence). The DNA for the CDR3 is TGTGCCAGCAGTTTAGGGACAAGCAATCAGCCCCAGCATTTT. Protein sequence: CASSLGTSNQPQHF.

This clone was seen just once. The sample contains more than one DNA sequence encoding this CDR3. The V gene is TRBV3-1 (or the pseudogene TRBV3-2), the J gene TRBJ2-3, with 9 bases matching TRBD1. CDR1 is LGHDT and CDR2 is YNNKEL in the germline V gene (reference sequence). CDR3 length: 17 amino acids. Trimming at V came to 0 bases and at J to 3 bases, leaving 7 bases not matched to a gene. CDR3 region: CASSQDSWDRETDTQYF. The CDR3 DNA follows: TGTGCCAGCAGCCAAGATTCCTGGGACAGGGAGACAGATACGCAGTATTTT.

The CDR3 DNA reads as TGTGCCAGCAGTTCGTACTGGACTAGCGGGAGGGGCACCACGCAGTATTTT. It translates to CASSSYWTSGRGTTQYF. The V gene is TRBV28, the J gene TRBJ2-3, with 15 bases that match TRBD2. Germline CDR1 is MDHEN and CDR2 is SYDVKM. This CDR3 has 17 amino acids. After removal of 4 bases from V and 9 bases from J, the junction contained 11 bases not matched to a gene.

This chain uses TRBV2 with TRBJ2-7; 8 bases match TRBD2. Unmatched junction bases numbered 20, after V lost 4 bases and J lost 6 bases. Per germline, CDR1 SNHLY and CDR2 FYNNEI. There are 18 residues in the CDR3. DNA of the CDR3: TGTGCCAGCAGTGTCCCGATAACCTCAGGGACTAGTCAGGTCGAGCAGTACTTC. It specifies CASSVPITSGTSQVEQYF.

The CDR3 reads CASSLSLAGGNEQFF. CDR3 DNA sequence: TGTGCCAGCAGTTTATCACTAGCGGGAGGCAATGAGCAGTTCTTC. V gene TRBV27 combines with J gene TRBJ2-1; TRBD2 matches at 12 bases. V was clipped by 0 bases and J by 6 bases; unmatched bases: 0. The germline gives CDR1 MNHEY, CDR2 SMNVEV (reference sequence). CDR3 length: 15 amino acids.

This chain joins TRBV19 and TRBJ1-5, with D unresolved. V was clipped by 1 base and J by 1 base, with 11 bases between them. Per germline, CDR1 LNHDA and CDR2 SQIVND (reference sequence). This CDR3 is built from 16 residues. The CDR3 coding sequence is TGTGCCAGTAGTATAGGGGCGTGGCAGAGCAATCAGCCCCAGCATTTT. The encoded protein is CASSIGAWQSNQPQHF. The full variable domain, with the rest looked up from reference TRBV19 and TRBJ1-5, is DGGITQSPKYLFRKEGQNVTLSCEQNLNHDAMYWYRQDPGQGLRLIYYSQIVNDFQKGDIAEGYSVSREKKESFPLTVTSAQKNPTAFYLCASSIGAWQSNQPQHFGDGTRLSIL.

CDR3 in DNA: TGTGCCAGCAGCCGAACCGGGACAGGGCTTTACACTGAAGCTTTCTTT. The encoded protein is CASSRTGTGLYTEAFF. The chain carries TRBV5-4 and TRBJ1-1, with 9 bases matching TRBD1. Per the germline V gene, CDR1 is SGHNT and CDR2 is YYREEE (reference sequence). The V and J ends lost 4 bases and 3 bases, in that order; junction bases with no gene match: 10. CDR3 length: 16 residues. Complete variable domain (other parts from reference TRBV5-4 and TRBJ1-1): ETGVTQSPTHLIKTRGQQVTLRCSSQSGHNTVSWYQQALGQGPQFIFQYYREEENGRGNFPPRFSGLQFPNYSSELNVNALELDDSALYLCASSRTGTGLYTEAFFGQGTRLTVV.

The chain has TRBV28 and TRBJ1-6; 8 bases line up with TRBD1. The V gene end was trimmed by 5 bases and the J gene end by 7 bases; junction bases not matched to a gene: 25. Germline-derived CDR1 and CDR2 are MDHEN and SYDVKM. The CDR3 has 21 residues. CDR3 sequence reads: CASSRIQGAFSKLYRNSPLHF. DNA of the CDR3: TGTGCCAGCAGTAGGATCCAGGGGGCCTTCTCAAAATTATATCGGAATTCACCCCTCCACTTT.

V and J are TRBV23-1 and TRBJ1-3; 7 bases map to TRBD1. TRBV23-1 is given ORF status, its function remaining uncertain. The junction had 11 bases not matched to a gene; V was cut back by 3 bases and J by 0 bases. The length of the CDR3 is 18 residues. The CDR3 DNA reads TGCGCCAGCAGTCACGGTACACAGGGGCTTGGCTCTGGAAACACCATATATTTT. Translating gives CASSHGTQGLGSGNTIYF.

The rearrangement links TRBV4-3 to TRBJ1-4; TRBD1 matches 7 bases. From germline, CDR1 is LGHNA and CDR2 YSLEER. V trimming: 3 bases; J trimming: 6 bases; junction bases outside the gene matches: 22. This CDR3 spans 20 amino acids. CDR3 sequence (DNA): TGCGCCAGCAGCCACTACCTCACTGGACAGGCCCGCCCGGATGATGAAAAACTGTTTTTT. Its translation: CASSHYLTGQARPDDEKLFF.

This chain joins TRBV30 and TRBJ2-7; 8 nucleotides line up with TRBD2. This CDR3 has 17 amino acids. Germline-derived CDR1 and CDR2 are GTSNPN and SVGIG (reference sequence). V was pared by 0 bases and J by 2 bases, with 12 bases of the junction left unmatched. In DNA, the CDR3 is TGTGCCTGGAGTGTGGGGAGGACTAGCCAAATACCCTACGAGCAGTACTTC. It yields the protein CAWSVGRTSQIPYEQYF.

The genes are TRBV5-1 and TRBJ1-1; tentatively, D is TRBD1 (6 bases). Trimming stripped 4 bases from V and 4 bases from J, with 17 bases between. The CDR3 spans 15 residues. Germline CDR1 and CDR2: SGHRS and YFSETQ. The CDR3 loop is CASSPQPPTGTEAFF. The CDR3 DNA reads TGCGCCAGCAGCCCACAACCCCCGACAGGCACTGAAGCTTTCTTT.

The chain employs TRBV4-2 and TRBJ1-2; D is undetermined. V lost 0 bases to trimming and J lost 5 bases, with 10 bases between them. Germline CDR1 and CDR2: LGHNA and YNFKEQ. This CDR3 has 14 residues. The CDR3 region is CASSQDLAEYGYTF. In DNA, the CDR3 is TGTGCCAGCAGCCAAGATCTGGCGGAGTATGGCTACACCTTC.

The chain carries TRBV7-7 and TRBJ1-3; 10 nucleotides match TRBD1. Germline V gives CDR1 SSHAT, CDR2 FNYEAQ (reference sequence). This CDR3 spans 15 amino acids. Losses at the gene ends were 5 bases for V and 2 bases for J; bases not matched to a gene: 3. The CDR3 protein is CASSPTGGPGNTIYF. In nucleotides, the CDR3 is TGTGCCAGCAGCCCGACAGGGGGCCCTGGAAACACCATATATTTT.